This passage covers 10 T cell receptor beta chains from one sample sequenced in a study of blood T cell repertoires in COVID-19. The method was immunoSEQ multiplex PCR; TCRdb's version includes in-frame clones alone and lacks a portion of them. The data show some 170,000 clones, 70% to 80% seen once. Material for sequencing was peripheral blood. These receptors originate from a man between 60 and 70 years old with acute or convalescent COVID-19.

The V and J genes are TRBV25-1 and TRBJ2-1, with TRBD1 as a possible D gene (5 bases). CDR1 is MGHDK, CDR2 SYGVNS, per germline. Trimming shortened V by 8 bases and J by 3 bases, and 14 bases separated the two germline ends. The CDR3 sequence is 14 residues long. The CDR3 is CASSRSRVYNEQFF. In nucleotides, the CDR3 is TGTGCCAGCTCTAGGAGCAGGGTCTACAATGAGCAGTTCTTC.

J is TRBJ2-3 and V is TRBV10-1, with D tentatively TRBD2 (6 bases). The CDR3 length is 15 residues. Trimming cost V 7 bases and J 1 base, with 15 bases left between them. Looked up from germline, CDR1 is WNHNN and CDR2 is SYGVQD (reference sequence). This chain's CDR3 is CASIPLGGRTDTQYF. The CDR3 bases are TGCGCCAGCATCCCCCTGGGGGGACGCACAGATACGCAGTATTTT.

The chain joins TRBV7-3 to TRBJ2-3; tentatively, D is TRBD2 (6 bases). Trimming took off 0 bases at V and 1 base at J, with 11 bases between the two ends. This CDR3 contains 16 residues. Germline CDR1 SGHTA, CDR2 FQGTGA. In DNA form, the CDR3 reads TGTGCCAGCAGCTTAACACTAGCTCGCGGCACAGATACGCAGTATTTT. It is translated as CASSLTLARGTDTQYF.

The V gene is TRBV5-8, the J gene TRBJ2-1; 8 positions agree with TRBD2. Germline CDR1 SGHTS, CDR2 YDEGEE. V dropped 3 bases and J dropped 5; count of bases not matched to a gene: 7. This CDR3 comprises 15 residues. CDR3 in DNA: TGTGCCAGCAGCTCCGGGACTAGTCCCCACAATGAGCAGTTCTTC. Its translation is CASSSGTSPHNEQFF.

This chain uses TRBV18 with TRBJ2-2; possible D gene TRBD1, 6 bases. The CDR3 length is 13 residues. The V end was cut by 6 bases, the J end by 4 bases, with 9 bases between. Germline values: CDR1 KGHSH, CDR2 LQKENI. This CDR3 is CASSGQVTGELFF. Written as DNA, the CDR3 is TGTGCCAGCTCGGGACAAGTCACCGGGGAGCTGTTTTTT.

The rearrangement links TRBV6-5 to TRBJ1-3, with a weak D call TRBD1 (6 bases). Trimming took off 4 bases at V and 2 bases at J, with 9 bases between the two ends. Germline V gene sequence: CDR1 MNHEY, CDR2 SVGAGI. This CDR3 has 14 amino acids. The CDR3 protein is CASSWGGPGNTIYF. For the CDR3, the DNA is TGTGCCAGCAGTTGGGGGGGGCCTGGAAACACCATATATTTT.

In its sample, this clone was seen a few times. The chain carries TRBV5-6 and TRBJ1-1, with D perhaps matching TRBD1 (5 bases). Trimming took off 1 base at V and 4 bases at J, with 14 bases between the two ends. The germline gives CDR1 SGHDT, CDR2 YYEEEE. This CDR3 contains 15 residues. The CDR3 DNA sequence: TGTGCCAGCAGCTTGTTACCACCCGGGGGCACTGAAGCTTTCTTT. Translation: CASSLLPPGGTEAFF.

This chain uses TRBV19 with TRBJ1-2; maybe TRBD1 (5 bases). The CDR3 covers 18 residues. The germline V and J ends were trimmed by 4 bases and 0 bases, with 21 bases remaining between them. Germline V gene sequence: CDR1 LNHDA, CDR2 SQIVND (reference sequence). The CDR3 loop is CASSTSSAGGATNYGYTF. The CDR3 DNA reads as TGTGCCAGTAGTACCTCTTCTGCAGGAGGGGCCACTAACTATGGCTACACCTTC.

This clone was found a few times. CDR3 amino acids: CSVEEQVNYGYTF. The CDR3 coding sequence is TGCAGCGTTGAAGAGCAGGTTAACTATGGCTACACCTTC. This chain joins TRBV29-1 and TRBJ1-2; D gene unclear. Per the germline V gene, CDR1 is SQVTM and CDR2 is ANQGSEA. Trimming took 0 bases from V and 1 from J, leaving 6 bases between them. The length of the CDR3 is 13 residues.

V and J are TRBV5-8 and TRBJ2-3, with 13 bases fitting TRBD2. Germline CDR1 and CDR2: SGHTS and YDEGEE. The CDR3 totals 20 residues. With 4 bases clipped from V and 0 bases from J, the junction kept 14 bases outside the gene matches. In DNA form, the CDR3 reads TGTGCCAGCAGCCACACCTTAACTAGCGGGGGGGCCTCTAGCACAGATACGCAGTATTTT. Translating gives CASSHTLTSGGASSTDTQYF.